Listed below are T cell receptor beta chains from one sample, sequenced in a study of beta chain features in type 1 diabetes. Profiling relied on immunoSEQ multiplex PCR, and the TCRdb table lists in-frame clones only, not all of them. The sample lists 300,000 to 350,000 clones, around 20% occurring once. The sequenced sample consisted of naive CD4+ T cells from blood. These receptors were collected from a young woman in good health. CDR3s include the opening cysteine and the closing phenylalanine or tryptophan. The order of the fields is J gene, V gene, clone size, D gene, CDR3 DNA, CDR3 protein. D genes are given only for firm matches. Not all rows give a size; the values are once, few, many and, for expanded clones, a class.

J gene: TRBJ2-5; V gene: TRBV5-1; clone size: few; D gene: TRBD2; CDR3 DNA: TGCGCCAGCAGCATGGGACTAGCGGAAGAGACCCAGTACTTC; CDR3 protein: CASSMGLAEETQYF
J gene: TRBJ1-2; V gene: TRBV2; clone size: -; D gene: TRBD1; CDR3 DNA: TGTGCCAGCAGAGACAGGGGCGGCTATGGCTACACCTTC; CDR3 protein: CASRDRGGYGYTF
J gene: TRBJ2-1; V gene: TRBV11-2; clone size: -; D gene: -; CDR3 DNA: TGTGCCAGCAGCCCCCTATTGGGGGCATACAATGAGCAGTTCTTC; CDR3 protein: CASSPLLGAYNEQFF
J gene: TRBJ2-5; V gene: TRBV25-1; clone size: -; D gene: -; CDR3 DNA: TGTGCCACCTCGTACCAAGAGACCCAGTACTTC; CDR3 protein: CATSYQETQYF
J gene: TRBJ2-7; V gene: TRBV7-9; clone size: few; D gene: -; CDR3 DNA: TGTGCCAGCAGTCCAGGACAAGGGATCTCCTACGAGCAGTACTTC; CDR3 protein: CASSPGQGISYEQYF
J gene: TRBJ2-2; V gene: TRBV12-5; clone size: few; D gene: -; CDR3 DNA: TGTGCTAGTGGTTTGGGAGGGCCGGGCACCGGGGAGCTGTTTTTT; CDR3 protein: CASGLGGPGTGELFF
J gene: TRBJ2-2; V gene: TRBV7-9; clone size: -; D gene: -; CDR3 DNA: TGTGCCAGCAGCCACACGAACACCGGGGAGCTGTTTTTT; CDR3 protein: CASSHTNTGELFF
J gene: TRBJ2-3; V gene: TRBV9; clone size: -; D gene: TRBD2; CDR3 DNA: TGTGCCAGCAGCTATAGCGGGAGGGATACGCAGTATTTT; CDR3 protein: CASSYSGRDTQYF
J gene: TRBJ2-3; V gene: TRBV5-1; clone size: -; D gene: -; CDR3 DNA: TGCGCCAGCAGCCCGACTAGAGGGGCAGATACGCAGTATTTT; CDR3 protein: CASSPTRGADTQYF
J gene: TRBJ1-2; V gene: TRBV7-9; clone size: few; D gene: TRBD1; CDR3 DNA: TGTGCCAGCAGCTTGGGGACAGGGGGCAACTATGGCTACACCTTC; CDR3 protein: CASSLGTGGNYGYTF
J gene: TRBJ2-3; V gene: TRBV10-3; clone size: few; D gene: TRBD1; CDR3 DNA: TGTGCCATCAGTGAATCAGTGGACAGGGCTGCGGAGACGCAGTATTTT; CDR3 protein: CAISESVDRAAETQYF
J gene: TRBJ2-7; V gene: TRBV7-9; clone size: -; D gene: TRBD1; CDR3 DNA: TGTGCCAGCAGCCCGGGGACAGGGGTCTCCTACGAGCAGTACTTC; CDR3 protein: CASSPGTGVSYEQYF
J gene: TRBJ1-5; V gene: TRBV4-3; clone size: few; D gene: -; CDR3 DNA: TGCGCCAGCAGCCAAGATTCGGGGAATCAGCCCCAGCATTTT; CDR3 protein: CASSQDSGNQPQHF
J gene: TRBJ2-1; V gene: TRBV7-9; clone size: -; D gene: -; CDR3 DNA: TGTGCCAGCAGCTGGGGGACTTTTAACAATGAGCAGTTCTTC; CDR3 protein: CASSWGTFNNEQFF
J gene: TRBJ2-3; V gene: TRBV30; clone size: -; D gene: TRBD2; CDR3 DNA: TGTGCCTGGACGCGTAAGGGGCTAGCGGGAGTGGGAGATACGCAGTATTTT; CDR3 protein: CAWTRKGLAGVGDTQYF
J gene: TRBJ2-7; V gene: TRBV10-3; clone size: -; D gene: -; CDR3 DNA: TGTGCCATCAGTGAGTCCCTCGGCGAGCAGTACTTC; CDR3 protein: CAISESLGEQYF
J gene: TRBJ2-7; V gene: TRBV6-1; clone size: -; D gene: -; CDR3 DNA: TGTGCCAGCAGTGAGTCGGTTGAGCAGTACTTC; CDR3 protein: CASSESVEQYF
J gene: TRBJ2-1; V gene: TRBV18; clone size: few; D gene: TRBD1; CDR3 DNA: TGTGCCAGCTCACCGGACAGGATCAATGAGCAGTTCTTC; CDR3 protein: CASSPDRINEQFF
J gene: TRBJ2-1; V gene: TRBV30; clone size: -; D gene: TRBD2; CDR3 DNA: TGTGCCTGGGCTGCCACTAGCGGGAGAATAGCGAATAATGAGCAGTTCTTC; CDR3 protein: CAWAATSGRIANNEQFF
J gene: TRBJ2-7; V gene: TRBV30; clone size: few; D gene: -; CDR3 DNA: TGTGCCTGGAGTGAAGGGCAGGGAACCGAGCAGTACTTC; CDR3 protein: CAWSEGQGTEQYF
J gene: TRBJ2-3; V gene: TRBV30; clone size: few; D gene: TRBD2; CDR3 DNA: TGTGCCTGGAGTGTGGGTTCTAGCGGGAGGACAACAGATACGCAGTATTTT; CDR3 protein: CAWSVGSSGRTTDTQYF
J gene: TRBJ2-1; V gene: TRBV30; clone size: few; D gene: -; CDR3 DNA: TGTGCCTGGAGTGTAGGCGGGGTGACCAATGAGCAGTTCTTC; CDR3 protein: CAWSVGGVTNEQFF
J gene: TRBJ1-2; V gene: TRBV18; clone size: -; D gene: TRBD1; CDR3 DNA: TGTGCCAGCTCACCAACCAGGGGGGACTATGGCTACACCTTC; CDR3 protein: CASSPTRGDYGYTF
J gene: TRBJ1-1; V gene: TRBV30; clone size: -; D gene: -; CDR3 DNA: TGTGCCTGGAGTGAGTCGGGAACTGAAGCTTTCTTT; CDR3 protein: CAWSESGTEAFF
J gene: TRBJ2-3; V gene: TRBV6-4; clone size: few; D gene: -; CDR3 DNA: TGTGCCAGCAGTGACTACGGGGGTAGCACAGATACGCAGTATTTT; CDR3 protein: CASSDYGGSTDTQYF
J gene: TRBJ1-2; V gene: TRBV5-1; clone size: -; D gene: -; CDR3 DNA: TGCGCCAGCAATCCTAGGGGCGGAGATGGCTACACCTTC; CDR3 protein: CASNPRGGDGYTF
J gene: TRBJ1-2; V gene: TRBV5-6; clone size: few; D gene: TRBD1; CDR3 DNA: TGTGCCAGCAGCCCCGTAGGACAGGGATATGGCTACACCTTC; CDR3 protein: CASSPVGQGYGYTF
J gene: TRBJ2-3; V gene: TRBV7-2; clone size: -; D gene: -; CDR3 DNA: TGTGCCAGCAGCTTAGACGACCCAGGGAGGAAGTATTTT; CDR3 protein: CASSLDDPGRKYF
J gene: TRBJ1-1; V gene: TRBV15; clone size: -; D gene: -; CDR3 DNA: TGTGCCACCAGCAGAGTCTTACGGGGGGCAATGCCTGAAGCTTTCTTT; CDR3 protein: CATSRVLRGAMPEAFF
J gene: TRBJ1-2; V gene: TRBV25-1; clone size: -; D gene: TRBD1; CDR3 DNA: TGTGCCAGCAGTGAGAGGGGGACAGCTAATAACTATGGCTACACCTTC; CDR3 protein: CASSERGTANNYGYTF
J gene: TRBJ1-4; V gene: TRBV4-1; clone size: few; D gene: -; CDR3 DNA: TGCGCCAGCAGCCAAGGGAAAGTCGACAGGAGGAATGAAAAACTGTTTTTT; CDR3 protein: CASSQGKVDRRNEKLFF